This TCR beta chain derives from a study of early T cells in non-severe SARS-CoV-2 infection. The wider study: The authors sequenced bulk RNA from unsorted whole blood, leaving chains unpaired.

As part of library construction, unique molecular identifiers were attached to individual cDNA molecules. TCRdb independently ran MiXCR on the 5' RACE reads; one entry per CDR3 protein. The sample yields 40,000 to 60,000 distinct CDR3 sequences, over 7.5% seen once. Sample: whole blood. This clonotype was obtained from an adult who was a healthcare worker with PCR-confirmed SARS-CoV-2 infection or an uninfected control (not recorded which).

In DNA form, the CDR3 reads TGTGCCAGCAGTGACCTAGCGGGAGGCACCGGGGAGCTGTTTTTT. This codes for CASSDLAGGTGELFF. The chain is built from TRBV6-4 and TRBJ2-2; 11 bases fit TRBD2. Germline lookup yields CDR1 MRHNA and CDR2 SNTAGT. The CDR3 has 15 amino acids. V shed 2 bases and J 4 bases; nucleotides not matched to a gene: 0.